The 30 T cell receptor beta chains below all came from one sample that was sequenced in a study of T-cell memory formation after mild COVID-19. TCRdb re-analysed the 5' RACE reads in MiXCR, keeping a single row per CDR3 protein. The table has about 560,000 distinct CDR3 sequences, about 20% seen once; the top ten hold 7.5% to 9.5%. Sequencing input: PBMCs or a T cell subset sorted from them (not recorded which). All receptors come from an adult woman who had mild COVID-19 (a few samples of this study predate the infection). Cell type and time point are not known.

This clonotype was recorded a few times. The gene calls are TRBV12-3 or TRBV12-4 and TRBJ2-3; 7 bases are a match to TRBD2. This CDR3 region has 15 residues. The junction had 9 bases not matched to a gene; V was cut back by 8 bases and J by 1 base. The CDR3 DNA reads TGTGCCAGCGGCCTGGGGGGGACCCGCACAGATACGCAGTATTTT. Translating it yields CASGLGGTRTDTQYF.

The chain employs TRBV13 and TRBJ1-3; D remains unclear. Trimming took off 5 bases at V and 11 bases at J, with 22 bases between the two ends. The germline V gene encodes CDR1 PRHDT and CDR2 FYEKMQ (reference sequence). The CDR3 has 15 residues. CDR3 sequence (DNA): TGTGCCAGCAGCGCCGATCCGTATCTCGAGAGCGCCATATATTTT. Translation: CASSADPYLESAIYF.

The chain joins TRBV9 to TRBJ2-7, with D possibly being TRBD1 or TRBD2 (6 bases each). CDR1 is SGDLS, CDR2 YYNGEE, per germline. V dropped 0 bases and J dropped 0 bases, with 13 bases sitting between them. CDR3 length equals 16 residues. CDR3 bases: TGTGCCAGCAGCGTAGGGGGGGCTCACAGCTCCTACGAGCAGTACTTC. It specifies CASSVGGAHSSYEQYF. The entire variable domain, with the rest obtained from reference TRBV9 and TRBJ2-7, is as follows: DSGVTQTPKHLITATGQRVTLRCSPRSGDLSVYWYQQSLDQGLQFLIQYYNGEERAKGNILERFSAQQFPDLHSELNLSSLELGDSALYFCASSVGGAHSSYEQYFGPGTRLTVT.

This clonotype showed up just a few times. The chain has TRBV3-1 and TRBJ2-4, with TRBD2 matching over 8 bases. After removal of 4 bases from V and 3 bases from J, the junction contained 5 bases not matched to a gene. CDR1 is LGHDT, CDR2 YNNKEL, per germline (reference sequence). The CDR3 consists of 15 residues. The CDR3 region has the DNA TGTGCCAGCAGCCGGGGCCGGGGGGGCAAAAACATTCAGTACTTC. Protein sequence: CASSRGRGGKNIQYF.

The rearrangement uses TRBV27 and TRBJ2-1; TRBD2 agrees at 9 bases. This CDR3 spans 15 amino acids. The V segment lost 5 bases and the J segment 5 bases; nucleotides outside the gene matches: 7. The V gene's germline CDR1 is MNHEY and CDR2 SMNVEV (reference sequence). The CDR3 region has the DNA TGTGCCAGCAGTCCTACGACTAGCGGAGACAATGAGCAGTTCTTC. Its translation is CASSPTTSGDNEQFF.

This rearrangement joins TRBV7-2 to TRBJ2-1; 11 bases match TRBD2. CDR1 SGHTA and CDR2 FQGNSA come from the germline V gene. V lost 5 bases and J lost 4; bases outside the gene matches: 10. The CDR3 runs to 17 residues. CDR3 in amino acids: CASSLKGTSGIYNEQFF. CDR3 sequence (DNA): TGTGCCAGCAGCCTTAAAGGGACTAGCGGTATATACAATGAGCAGTTCTTC.

The CDR3 DNA sequence: TGTGCCAGCAGCCACGGGACACACAATGAGCAGTTCTTC. Translating it yields CASSHGTHNEQFF. The genes are TRBV13 and TRBJ2-1, with D possibly matching TRBD1 (6 bases). Trimming stripped 5 bases from V and 5 bases from J, with 10 bases between. The CDR3 has 13 amino acids. Per the germline V gene, CDR1 is PRHDT and CDR2 is FYEKMQ (reference sequence). Together with reference TRBV13 and TRBJ2-1, the CDR3 gives the full variable domain: AAGVIQSPRHLIKEKRETATLKCYPIPRHDTVYWYQQGPGQDPQFLISFYEKMQSDKGSIPDRFSAQQFSDYHSELNMSSLELGDSALYFCASSHGTHNEQFFGPGTRLTVL.

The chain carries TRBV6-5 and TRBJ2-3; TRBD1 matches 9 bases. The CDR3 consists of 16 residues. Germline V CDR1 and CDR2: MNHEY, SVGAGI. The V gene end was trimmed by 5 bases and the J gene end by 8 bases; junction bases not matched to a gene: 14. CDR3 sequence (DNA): TGTGCCAGCAGTGCGGCCGGGACAGGGACCCTAGGTACGCAGTATTTT. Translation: CASSAAGTGTLGTQYF.

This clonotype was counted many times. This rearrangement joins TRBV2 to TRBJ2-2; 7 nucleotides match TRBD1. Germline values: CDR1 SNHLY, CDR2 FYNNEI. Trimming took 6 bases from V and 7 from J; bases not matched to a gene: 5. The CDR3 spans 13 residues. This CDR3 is CASRRQGGGELFF. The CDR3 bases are TGTGCCAGCAGGCGACAGGGCGGCGGGGAGCTGTTTTTT.

This chain's CDR3 is CASSQNHGTTSTDTQYF. The CDR3 bases are TGTGCCAGCAGTCAAAACCACGGGACTACAAGCACAGATACGCAGTATTTT. V gene TRBV11-2 combines with J gene TRBJ2-3; 7 nucleotides align to TRBD2. V shed 6 bases and J 0 bases; nucleotides not matched to a gene: 12. Germline values: CDR1 SGHAT, CDR2 FQNNGV. There are 17 residues in the CDR3.

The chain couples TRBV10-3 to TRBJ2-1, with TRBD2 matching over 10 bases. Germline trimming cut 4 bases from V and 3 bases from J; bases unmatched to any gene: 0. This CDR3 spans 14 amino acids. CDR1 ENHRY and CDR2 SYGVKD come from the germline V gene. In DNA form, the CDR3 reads TGTGCCATCAGTGTAGCGGGAGGCTACAATGAGCAGTTCTTC. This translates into CAISVAGGYNEQFF.

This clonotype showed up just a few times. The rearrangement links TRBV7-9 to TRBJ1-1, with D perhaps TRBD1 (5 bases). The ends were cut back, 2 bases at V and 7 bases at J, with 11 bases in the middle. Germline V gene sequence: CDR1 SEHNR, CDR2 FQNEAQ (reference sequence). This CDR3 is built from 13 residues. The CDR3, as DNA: TGTGCCAGCAGCTTACTAACAGGAAGTGAAGCTTTCTTT. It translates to CASSLLTGSEAFF. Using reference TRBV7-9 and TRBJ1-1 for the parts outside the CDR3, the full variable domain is DTGVSQNPRHKITKRGQNVTFRCDPISEHNRLYWYRQTLGQGPEFLTYFQNEAQLEKSRLLSDRFSAERPKGSFSTLEIQRTEQGDSAMYLCASSLLTGSEAFFGQGTRLTVV.

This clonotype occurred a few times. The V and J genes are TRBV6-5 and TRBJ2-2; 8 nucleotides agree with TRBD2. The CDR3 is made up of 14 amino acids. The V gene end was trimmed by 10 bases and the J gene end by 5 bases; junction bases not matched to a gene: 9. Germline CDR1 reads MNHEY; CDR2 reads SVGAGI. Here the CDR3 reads CATLAGTVTGELFF. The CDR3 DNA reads TGTGCCACCTTAGCGGGAACGGTGACCGGGGAGCTGTTTTTT.

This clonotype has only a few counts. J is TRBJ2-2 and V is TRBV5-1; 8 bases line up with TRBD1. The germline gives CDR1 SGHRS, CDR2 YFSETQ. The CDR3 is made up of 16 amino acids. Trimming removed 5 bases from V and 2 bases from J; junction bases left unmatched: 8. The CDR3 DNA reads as TGCGCCAGCAGACCAGGACAGGGAGCAAACACCGGGGAGCTGTTTTTT. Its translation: CASRPGQGANTGELFF.

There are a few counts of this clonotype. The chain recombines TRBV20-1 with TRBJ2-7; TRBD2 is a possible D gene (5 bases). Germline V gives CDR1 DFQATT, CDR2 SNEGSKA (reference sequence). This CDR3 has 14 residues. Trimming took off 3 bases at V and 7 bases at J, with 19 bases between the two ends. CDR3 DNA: TGCAGTGCTAGGCTCCTCCGGGAAACTCGAGAGCAGTACTTC. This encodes CSARLLRETREQYF.

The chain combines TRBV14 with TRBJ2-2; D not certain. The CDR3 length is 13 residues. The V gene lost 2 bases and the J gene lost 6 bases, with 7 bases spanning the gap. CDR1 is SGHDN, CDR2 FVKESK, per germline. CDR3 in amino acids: CASSQSLAGELFF. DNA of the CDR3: TGTGCCAGCAGCCAATCCCTAGCCGGGGAGCTGTTTTTT.

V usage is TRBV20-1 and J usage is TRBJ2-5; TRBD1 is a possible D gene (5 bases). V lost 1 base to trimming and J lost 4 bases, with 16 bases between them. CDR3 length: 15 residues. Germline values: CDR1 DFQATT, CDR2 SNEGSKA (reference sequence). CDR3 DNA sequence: TGCAGTGCTAGAGCTAGGGCAGGGTGGGGAGAGACCCAGTACTTC. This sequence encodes CSARARAGWGETQYF.

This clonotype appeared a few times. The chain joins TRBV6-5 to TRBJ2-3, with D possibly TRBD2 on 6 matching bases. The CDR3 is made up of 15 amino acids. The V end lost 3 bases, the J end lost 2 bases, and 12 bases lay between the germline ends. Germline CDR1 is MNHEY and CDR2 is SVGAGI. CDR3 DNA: TGTGCCAGCAGTTATTGGGCGGGGTTCACAGATACGCAGTATTTT. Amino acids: CASSYWAGFTDTQYF.

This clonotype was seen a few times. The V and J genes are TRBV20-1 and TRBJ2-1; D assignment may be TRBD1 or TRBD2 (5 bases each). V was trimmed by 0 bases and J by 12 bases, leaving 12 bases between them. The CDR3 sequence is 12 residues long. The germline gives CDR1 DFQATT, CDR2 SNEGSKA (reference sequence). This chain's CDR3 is CSARDQKGRQFF. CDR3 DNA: TGCAGTGCTAGAGATCAGAAGGGACGGCAGTTCTTC.

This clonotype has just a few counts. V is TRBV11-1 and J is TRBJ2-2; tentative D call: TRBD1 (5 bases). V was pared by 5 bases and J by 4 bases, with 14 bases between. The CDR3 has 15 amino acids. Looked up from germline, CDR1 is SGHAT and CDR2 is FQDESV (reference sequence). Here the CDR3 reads CASSQQGARTGELFF. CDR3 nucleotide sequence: TGTGCCAGCAGCCAGCAGGGCGCTCGCACCGGGGAGCTGTTTTTT.

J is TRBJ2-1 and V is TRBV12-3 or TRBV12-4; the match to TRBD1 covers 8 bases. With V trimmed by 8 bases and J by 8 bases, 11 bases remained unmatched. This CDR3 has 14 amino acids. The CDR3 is CASGQGWPEHEQFF. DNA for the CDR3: TGTGCCAGCGGACAGGGTTGGCCGGAGCATGAGCAGTTCTTC.

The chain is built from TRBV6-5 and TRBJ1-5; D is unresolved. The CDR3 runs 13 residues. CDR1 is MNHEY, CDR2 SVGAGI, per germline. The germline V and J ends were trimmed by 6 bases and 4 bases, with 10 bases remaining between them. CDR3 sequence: CASRPGTNQPQHF. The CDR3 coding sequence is TGTGCCAGCAGACCAGGAACTAATCAGCCCCAGCATTTT.

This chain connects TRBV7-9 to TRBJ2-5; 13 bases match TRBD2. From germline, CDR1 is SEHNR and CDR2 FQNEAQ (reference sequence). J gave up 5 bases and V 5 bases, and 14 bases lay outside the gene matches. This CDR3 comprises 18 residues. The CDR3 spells CASSLRTSGGESSETQYF. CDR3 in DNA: TGTGCCAGCAGCCTTCGGACTAGCGGGGGCGAGTCTTCGGAGACCCAGTACTTC.

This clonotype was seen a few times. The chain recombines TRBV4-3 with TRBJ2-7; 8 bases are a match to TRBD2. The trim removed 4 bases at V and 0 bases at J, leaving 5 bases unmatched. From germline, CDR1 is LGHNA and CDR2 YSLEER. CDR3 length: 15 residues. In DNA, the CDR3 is TGCGCCAGCAGCCCGGGGGGGTGGGCCTCCTACGAGCAGTACTTC. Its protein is CASSPGGWASYEQYF.

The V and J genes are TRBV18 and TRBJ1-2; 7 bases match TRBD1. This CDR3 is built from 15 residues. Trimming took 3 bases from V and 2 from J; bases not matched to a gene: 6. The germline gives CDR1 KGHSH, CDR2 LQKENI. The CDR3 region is CASSPIGQVNYGYTF. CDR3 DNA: TGTGCCAGCTCACCGATTGGACAGGTCAACTATGGCTACACCTTC.

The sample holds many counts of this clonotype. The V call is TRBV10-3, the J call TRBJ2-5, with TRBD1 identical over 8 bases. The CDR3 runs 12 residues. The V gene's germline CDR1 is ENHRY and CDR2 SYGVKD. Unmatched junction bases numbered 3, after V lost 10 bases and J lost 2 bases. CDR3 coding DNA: TGTGCCAGTGGACAGGGACAAGAGACCCAGTACTTC. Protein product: CASGQGQETQYF.

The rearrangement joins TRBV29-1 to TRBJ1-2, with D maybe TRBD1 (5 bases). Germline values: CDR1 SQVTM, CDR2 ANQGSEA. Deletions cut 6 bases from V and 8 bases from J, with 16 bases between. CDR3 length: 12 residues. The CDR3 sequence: CSVTDSLRGYTF. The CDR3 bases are TGCAGCGTGACCGACAGCCTTCGGGGCTACACCTTC.

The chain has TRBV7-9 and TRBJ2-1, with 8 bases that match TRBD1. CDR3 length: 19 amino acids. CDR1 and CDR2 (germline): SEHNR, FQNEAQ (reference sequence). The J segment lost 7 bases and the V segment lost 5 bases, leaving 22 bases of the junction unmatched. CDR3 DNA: TGTGCCAGCAGCCCCCTTCGTGACAGGGGCGCCCCGTGGCAAAATGAGCAGTTCTTC. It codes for CASSPLRDRGAPWQNEQFF.

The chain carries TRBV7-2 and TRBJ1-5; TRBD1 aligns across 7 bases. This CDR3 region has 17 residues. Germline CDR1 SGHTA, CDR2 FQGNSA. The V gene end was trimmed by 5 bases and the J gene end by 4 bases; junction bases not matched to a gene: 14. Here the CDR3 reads CASSNGQVVYRNQPQHF. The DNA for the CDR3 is TGTGCCAGCAGCAACGGACAGGTCGTCTATAGAAATCAGCCCCAGCATTTT.

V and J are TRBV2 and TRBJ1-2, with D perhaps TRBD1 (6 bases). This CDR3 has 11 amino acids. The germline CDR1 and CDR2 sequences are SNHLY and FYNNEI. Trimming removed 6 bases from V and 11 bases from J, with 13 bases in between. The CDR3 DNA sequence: TGTGCCAGCAGCCCCAGACAGGTGTACACCTTC. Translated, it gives CASSPRQVYTF.